This is a list of T cell receptor beta chains from one sample in a study of T cells in Graves' hyperthyroidism and ophthalmopathy. Each CDR3 protein gets one entry after TCRdb re-called the multiplex PCR reads with MiXCR. The sample lists 400,000 to 450,000 distinct CDR3 sequences, roughly 14% occurring once. The sample was blood. The receptors originated from a man in his late teens or twenties with Graves' ophthalmopathy. CDR3s include the opening cysteine and the closing phenylalanine or tryptophan. Each record gives: CDR3 DNA, CDR3 protein, V gene, clone size, CDR3 length, J gene, D gene. The D gene is left open where the match is weak. Expanded clones are given a class, and other clones once, few, many or no size at all.

TGTGCCAGCAGCCTAGGACTAGCGGGGGGGTTCGCAGATACGCAGTATTTT,CASSLGLAGGFADTQYF,TRBV3-1,many,17,TRBJ2-3,TRBD2
TGTGCCACCAGTGATTTTCGGGGGACAGATACGCAGTATTTT,CATSDFRGTDTQYF,TRBV24-1,many,14,TRBJ2-3,NA
TGTGCCAGCTCACATGACAGTAACTCACCCGAGCAGTACTTC,CASSHDSNSPEQYF,TRBV18,few,14,TRBJ2-7,NA
TGTGCCAGCTCACCACAGCGCGAGGGAAACTATGGCTACACCTTC,CASSPQREGNYGYTF,TRBV18,many,15,TRBJ1-2,NA
TGTGCCAGCAGTTTTAGTGGCGGGACCGGGGAGCTGTTTTTT,CASSFSGGTGELFF,TRBV6-4,NA,14,TRBJ2-2,NA
TGTGCCAGCAAGTCAGACTTCATGAACACTGAAGCTTTCTTT,CASKSDFMNTEAFF,TRBV6-1,few,14,TRBJ1-1,NA
TGTGCCAGCCGCTTAGTTGTAGGGACGGCAGCCTACGAGCAGTACTTC,CASRLVVGTAAYEQYF,TRBV7-2,NA,16,TRBJ2-7,NA
TGTGCCAGCAGCCTTGACCCAATTTACGAGCAGTACTTC,CASSLDPIYEQYF,TRBV13,few,13,TRBJ2-7,NA
TGTGCCAGCAGCCAAGATGGGGCAGGGCAGCCCCAGCATTTT,CASSQDGAGQPQHF,TRBV3-1,many,14,TRBJ1-5,NA
TGTGCCAGCAGCCAAGAAGGCCAGGGGGCCTATCAGCCCCAGCATTTT,CASSQEGQGAYQPQHF,TRBV4-2,few,16,TRBJ1-5,TRBD1
TGTGCCACCAGTGATTACAGGGGTCCGGAGCAGTTCTTC,CATSDYRGPEQFF,TRBV24-1,NA,13,TRBJ2-1,TRBD1
TGTGCCAGCAGCCCCGGGACCCTGTACCAAGAGACCCAGTACTTC,CASSPGTLYQETQYF,TRBV7-3,many,15,TRBJ2-5,NA
TGTGCCAGCAGCTTAAATCGGGCCGTGAACACTGAAGCTTTCTTT,CASSLNRAVNTEAFF,TRBV7-8,NA,15,TRBJ1-1,NA
TGTGCCAGTAGTAAGATGACTAGCGGTGACTACAATGAGCAGTTCTTC,CASSKMTSGDYNEQFF,TRBV19,NA,16,TRBJ2-1,TRBD2
TGTGCCAGCCGACAGGCGAACACCGGGGAGCTGTTTTTT,CASRQANTGELFF,TRBV18,many,13,TRBJ2-2,NA
TGTGCCACCAGACGCGGGACAGGGATGGAAGCTTTCTTT,CATRRGTGMEAFF,TRBV24-1,many,13,TRBJ1-1,TRBD1
TGTGCCAGCAGTTACGAGGGAGGTGGCACCGGGGAGCTGTTTTTT,CASSYEGGGTGELFF,TRBV6-6,many,15,TRBJ2-2,NA
TGTGCCAGCAGCTTCAACAGGGGCGATGGCGGGGAGCTGTTTTTT,CASSFNRGDGGELFF,TRBV7-9,few,15,TRBJ2-2,TRBD1
TGCGCCAGCAGCTTGGGGGACAAATTGAACACCGGGGAGCTGTTTTTT,CASSLGDKLNTGELFF,TRBV5-1,NA,16,TRBJ2-2,NA
TGTGCCAGCAGGCTTACTAGTACCTACTACAATGAGCAGTACTTC,CASRLTSTYYNEQYF,TRBV28,few,15,TRBJ2-7,NA
TGTGCCAGCAGTGAAATAACAGGGGGGGTCACTGAAGCTTTCTTT,CASSEITGGVTEAFF,TRBV25-1,NA,15,TRBJ1-1,TRBD1
TGCGCCACCGGTTCTAGCGGCAAATATAATGAGCAGTTCTTC,CATGSSGKYNEQFF,TRBV10-2,NA,14,TRBJ2-1,TRBD2
TGTGCCAGCAGTTACTCGCGAGGGGCCCTAAATGAGCAGTTCTTC,CASSYSRGALNEQFF,TRBV6-5,NA,15,TRBJ2-1,NA
TGCAGTGCTAGAGATGGGCTAGCGGGAGTAGAGACCCAGTACTTC,CSARDGLAGVETQYF,TRBV20-1,many,15,TRBJ2-5,TRBD2
TGTGCCACCAGTGAGACAGGGGGTGCCGGGGGGACAGCGCCTTCCTACGAGCAGTACTTC,CATSETGGAGGTAPSYEQYF,TRBV24-1,NA,20,TRBJ2-7,TRBD1
TGTGCCAGCAGTTTATCATCGGGGAACTATGGCTACACCTTC,CASSLSSGNYGYTF,TRBV27,many,14,TRBJ1-2,NA
TGCGCCAGCAGCTTGAGCTGGGGCTCCCGGGGCGACGAGCAGTACTTC,CASSLSWGSRGDEQYF,TRBV5-1,many,16,TRBJ2-7,NA
TGTGCCAGCAGGGAGACAATTAGCCAAAACATTCAGTACTTC,CASRETISQNIQYF,TRBV6-1,few,14,TRBJ2-4,NA
TGTGCCAGCAGCCCAGGGGGATGGAATGAGCAGTTCTTC,CASSPGGWNEQFF,TRBV7-9,many,13,TRBJ2-1,TRBD1
TGTGCCAGTAGTTCGGACGGACATCGGGGATTCTCTGGGGCCAACGTCCTGACTTTC,CASSSDGHRGFSGANVLTF,TRBV19,many,19,TRBJ2-6,NA
TGCAGTGCTAGAAGGGACAGTGGCTATAATTCACCCCTCCACTTT,CSARRDSGYNSPLHF,TRBV20-1,NA,15,TRBJ1-6,TRBD1
TGTGCCAGCAGCTCTATAACTAGCGGGAGTGACGAGCAGTACTTC,CASSSITSGSDEQYF,TRBV7-9,many,15,TRBJ2-7,TRBD2
TGTGCCAGCAGCTCCGGACGTAACGCGAACACCGGGGAGCTGTTTTTT,CASSSGRNANTGELFF,TRBV7-9,few,16,TRBJ2-2,NA
TGTGCCAGCAGCTTACTAGCGGGAGCTGTAGATACGCAGTATTTT,CASSLLAGAVDTQYF,TRBV11-3,many,15,TRBJ2-3,TRBD2
TGTGCCAGTAGTATTACACAGGGGCCCGGGGAGCTGTTTTTT,CASSITQGPGELFF,TRBV19,once,14,TRBJ2-2,TRBD1
TGTGCCAGCAGCTTAGCTAGGCCAACGGAGGGGCAGTACTTC,CASSLARPTEGQYF,TRBV7-9,many,14,TRBJ2-7,NA
TGTGCCAGCACCCATTGGGGAGGGACCGGGGAGCTGTTTTTT,CASTHWGGTGELFF,TRBV27,few,14,TRBJ2-2,TRBD2
TGTGCCAGTAGAGGTTTGGCGGGAGGTTTCTCTGAGCAGTTCTTC,CASRGLAGGFSEQFF,TRBV19,NA,15,TRBJ2-1,TRBD2
TGTGCCAGCAGCCCGGGACAGGGGAATCTGGAGACCCAGTACTTC,CASSPGQGNLETQYF,TRBV9,many,15,TRBJ2-5,TRBD1
TGCGCCAGCAGCCAAGAAATAGTCTCTGGAAACACCATATATTTT,CASSQEIVSGNTIYF,TRBV4-1,NA,15,TRBJ1-3,NA
TGCGCCAGCAGAGATCCCCCTGGGGCCAACGTCCTGACTTTC,CASRDPPGANVLTF,TRBV5-1,NA,14,TRBJ2-6,NA
TGCAGTGGCGAATACAGGGTGGCTAGCACAGATACGCAGTATTTT,CSGEYRVASTDTQYF,TRBV20-1,few,15,TRBJ2-3,NA
TGTGCCAGCAGCTTAGTTGCGGGGGGTGGCACAGATACGCAGTATTTT,CASSLVAGGGTDTQYF,TRBV11-2,many,16,TRBJ2-3,TRBD2
TGCAGTGCCGACAGGGTGGAAGATACGCAGTATTTT,CSADRVEDTQYF,TRBV20-1,many,12,TRBJ2-3,TRBD1
TGCGCCAGCAGCTTGGAGCCCGGGGAAGCTTTCTTT,CASSLEPGEAFF,TRBV5-1,NA,12,TRBJ1-1,NA
TGTGCCACCAGCAGAGAGGGACTAGCGGGATTCTACGAGCAGTACTTC,CATSREGLAGFYEQYF,TRBV15,many,16,TRBJ2-7,TRBD2
TGTGCCAGCAGTCAGGGGGTTTATAATTCACCCCTCCACTTT,CASSQGVYNSPLHF,TRBV6-1,NA,14,TRBJ1-6,TRBD1
TGCGCCAGCAGCTTGAATCCCATGGGGGGCTACACCTTC,CASSLNPMGGYTF,TRBV5-1,many,13,TRBJ1-2,NA
TGTGCCAGCAGTCTAGATGGGACGGGGACCTACGAGCAGTACTTC,CASSLDGTGTYEQYF,TRBV6-1,many,15,TRBJ2-7,NA
TGTGCCAGCAGCCAAAACCCGGGACAGGGACAGCCCCAGCATTTT,CASSQNPGQGQPQHF,TRBV3-1,many,15,TRBJ1-5,TRBD1